Included here is one T cell receptor (beta chain) sequence, with context. The CDR3 consists of 15 residues. The entry originates in a study of blood T cell repertoires in COVID-19. Across the study: T cells, B-cell-depleted T cells, or PBMCs supplied cDNA or gDNA.

Sequenced by immunoSEQ multiplex PCR; TCRdb stores in-frame clones only, minus some. The data hold approximately 270,000 clones, with about nine tenths observed a single time. The participants were between 18 and 89 years old and came from about two dozen US areas. Recovered status applied to Cohort 3 donors who had two consecutive negative PCRs. It also applied to those with clearance or with symptom resolution. The rearrangement links TRBV12-2 to TRBJ1-4. TRBV12-2 is assigned pseudogene status. The sequence was collected from a woman aged 60-70 years who had recovered from COVID-19. Sequencing used PBMCs or T cells enriched from blood (not recorded which). The CDR3 DNA reads TGTGCAAGTCGCTCCCAAGGAGGAGTGAGAGAAAAACTGTTTTTT. It encodes CASRSQGGVREKLFF.